The rows below give T cell receptor beta chains drawn from one sample of a study of T cell changes during pregnancy in multiple sclerosis. Clones were sequenced by immunoSEQ multiplex PCR, and TCRdb holds only the in-frame ones, with some missing. The top ten clones hold about 0.9% of a sample with approximately 100,000 clones, almost 95% of them seen once. The starting material was peripheral blood, obtained before pregnancy. The receptors shown here come from a female donor with multiple sclerosis, enrolled in a pregnancy study. Each CDR3 is given with its conserved first and last residue. Not every row has a clone size; where given, it reads once, few, many or a size class.

TRBJ1-5 TRBV6-5 NA CASSYRTDNQPQHF
TRBJ2-7 TRBV5-1 NA CASSLRTGTNEQYF
TRBJ2-1 TRBV21-1 NA CASSYSPGQGGSRIHPVEQFF
TRBJ1-1 TRBV21-1 NA CASSKAGFGRTTEAFF
TRBJ2-3 TRBV19 NA CASSMPGDTQYF
TRBJ1-1 TRBV2 NA CASSEAGVEAFF
TRBJ2-7 TRBV2 NA CASRGSPHEQYF
TRBJ1-2 TRBV28 NA CASSLPRGLGGFNYGYTF
TRBJ2-2 TRBV27 NA CASSFGWAGELFF
TRBJ2-3 TRBV11-2 NA CASSLGGLALSSTDTQYF
TRBJ2-4 TRBV2 NA CASSAGQGGLKNIQYF
TRBJ2-5 TRBV5-1 NA CASSLAWGGETQYF
TRBJ2-7 TRBV27 NA CASRRDRLYEQYF
TRBJ2-5 TRBV12-5 once CASGLSRGETQYF